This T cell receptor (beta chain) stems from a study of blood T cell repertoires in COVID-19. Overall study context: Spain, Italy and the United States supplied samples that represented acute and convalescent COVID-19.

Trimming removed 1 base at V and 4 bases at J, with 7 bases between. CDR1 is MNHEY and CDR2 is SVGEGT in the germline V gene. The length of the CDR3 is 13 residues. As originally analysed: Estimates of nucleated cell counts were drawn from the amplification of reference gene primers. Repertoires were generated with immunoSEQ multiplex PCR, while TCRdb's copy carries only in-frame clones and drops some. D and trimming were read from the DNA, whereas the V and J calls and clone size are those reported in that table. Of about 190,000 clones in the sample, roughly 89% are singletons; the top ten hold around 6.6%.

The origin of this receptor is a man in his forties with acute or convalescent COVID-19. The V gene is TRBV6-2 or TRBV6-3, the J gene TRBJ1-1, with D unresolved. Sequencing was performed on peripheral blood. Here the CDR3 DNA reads TGTGCCAGCAGTTACTTCCGGGGCACTGAAGCTTTCTTT. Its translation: CASSYFRGTEAFF.